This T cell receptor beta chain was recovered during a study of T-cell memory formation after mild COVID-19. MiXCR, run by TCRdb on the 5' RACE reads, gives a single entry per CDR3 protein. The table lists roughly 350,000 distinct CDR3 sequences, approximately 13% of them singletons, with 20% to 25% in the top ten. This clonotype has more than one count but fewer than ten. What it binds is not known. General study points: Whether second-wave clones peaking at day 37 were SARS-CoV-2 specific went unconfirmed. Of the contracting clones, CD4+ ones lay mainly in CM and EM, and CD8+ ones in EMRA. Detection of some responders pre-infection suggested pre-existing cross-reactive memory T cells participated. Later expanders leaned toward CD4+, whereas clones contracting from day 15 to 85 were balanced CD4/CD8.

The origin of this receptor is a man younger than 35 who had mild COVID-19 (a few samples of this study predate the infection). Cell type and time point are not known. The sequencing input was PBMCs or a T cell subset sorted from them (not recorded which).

The CDR3 DNA is TGCAGTGCTAGAGATTACGCTAGTGAGCAGTTCTTC. This sequence encodes CSARDYASEQFF. The chain carries TRBV20-1 and TRBJ2-1; no reliable D call. This CDR3 spans 12 amino acids. The V end was cut by 0 bases, the J end by 9 bases, with 9 bases between. Germline loops: CDR1 DFQATT, CDR2 SNEGSKA (reference sequence).